The 12 T cell receptor beta chains given below trace back to one sample, sequenced in a study of blood T cell repertoires in COVID-19. The method was immunoSEQ multiplex PCR; TCRdb's version includes in-frame clones alone and lacks a portion of them. Among around 450,000 clones listed, roughly 87% were seen once. Sequenced material: PBMCs or T cells enriched from blood (not recorded which). These TCRs come from a young woman who had recovered from COVID-19.

The rearrangement uses TRBV3-1 (or the pseudogene TRBV3-2) and TRBJ1-1; 9 nucleotides align to TRBD1. This CDR3 spans 15 amino acids. Germline assignment: CDR1 LGHDT and CDR2 YNNKEL (reference sequence). J gave up 0 bases and V 1 base, and 0 bases lay outside the gene matches. The CDR3 nucleotides read TGTGCCAGCAGCCAAGGGGACAGGGTGAACACTGAAGCTTTCTTT. It specifies CASSQGDRVNTEAFF.

V usage is TRBV5-1 and J usage is TRBJ2-2; D ambiguous. The V and J ends lost 0 bases and 5 bases respectively, with 8 bases between them. CDR3 length: 14 amino acids. Germline V gene data show CDR1 as SGHRS and CDR2 as YFSETQ. DNA for the CDR3: TGCGCCAGCAGCTTGGCCTCGGGTACCGGGGAGCTGTTTTTT. This encodes CASSLASGTGELFF.

The V and J genes are TRBV7-2 and TRBJ2-3; tentative D call: TRBD2 (6 bases). Germline loops: CDR1 SGHTA, CDR2 FQGNSA. The CDR3 has 13 residues. Deletions cut 2 bases from V and 7 bases from J, with 10 bases between. CDR3 DNA: TGTGCCAGCAGCTTAACGAGCGGGTATACGCAGTATTTT. This encodes CASSLTSGYTQYF.

This clone occurred a few times. The rearrangement uses TRBV28 and TRBJ2-7; TRBD1 matches 9 bases. This CDR3 has 13 residues. Germline loops: CDR1 MDHEN, CDR2 SYDVKM. V lost 6 bases and J lost 4; bases outside the gene matches: 4. The CDR3: CASRSGTGYEQYF. CDR3 bases: TGTGCCAGCAGGTCCGGGACAGGGTACGAGCAGTACTTC.

In its sample, this clone was seen a few times. The J gene is TRBJ1-5, the V gene TRBV7-2; D call uncertain. CDR3 length: 13 amino acids. V shed 1 base and J shed 7 bases, with 8 bases lying between them. CDR1 and CDR2 from the germline V gene are SGHTA and FQGNSA. Here the CDR3 reads CASSLGPGQPQHF. The CDR3 nucleotides are TGTGCCAGCAGCTTAGGCCCGGGACAGCCCCAGCATTTT. The complete variable domain, with remaining parts taken from reference TRBV7-2 and TRBJ1-5, reads GAGVSQSPSNKVTEKGKDVELRCDPISGHTALYWYRQSLGQGLEFLIYFQGNSAPDKSGLPSDRFSAERTGGSVSTLTIQRTQQEDSAVYLCASSLGPGQPQHFGDGTRLSIL.

The chain is built from TRBV18 and TRBJ1-1; D may be TRBD1 (5 bases). Germline loops: CDR1 KGHSH, CDR2 LQKENI. CDR3 size: 14 residues. Trimming pared 0 bases from V and 3 bases from J, leaving 8 bases between. The CDR3 sequence is CASSPPSRDTEAFF. The CDR3 DNA reads as TGTGCCAGCTCACCACCTAGCAGGGACACTGAAGCTTTCTTT.

The chain joins TRBV19 to TRBJ2-3; the D gene is possibly TRBD2 (6 bases). This CDR3 is built from 14 residues. CDR1 and CDR2 (germline): LNHDA, SQIVND (reference sequence). V lost 3 bases, J lost 7 bases, and 14 bases lay in between. For the CDR3, the DNA is TGTGCCAGTAGTATGCGACGGGGGTCCTATACGCAGTATTTT. The encoded protein is CASSMRRGSYTQYF. Full variable domain (rest looked up from reference TRBV19 and TRBJ2-3): DGGITQSPKYLFRKEGQNVTLSCEQNLNHDAMYWYRQDPGQGLRLIYYSQIVNDFQKGDIAEGYSVSREKKESFPLTVTSAQKNPTAFYLCASSMRRGSYTQYFGPGTRLTVL.

V and J are TRBV30 and TRBJ2-7; TRBD2 might be the D (7 bases). V was cut by 3 bases and J by 2 bases, with 11 bases left in between. Per the germline V gene, CDR1 is GTSNPN and CDR2 is SVGIG (reference sequence). The CDR3 is 13 residues long. The CDR3 sequence: CAWSRGLTYEQYF. CDR3 nucleotide sequence: TGTGCCTGGAGCAGGGGACTAACCTACGAGCAGTACTTC.

The chain uses TRBV5-1 and TRBJ1-6, with unresolved D. Germline assignment: CDR1 SGHRS and CDR2 YFSETQ. Deletions cut 4 bases from V and 11 bases from J, with 19 bases between. The CDR3 runs 15 residues. CDR3 protein: CASSQTTDSRAPLHF. The CDR3 DNA reads TGCGCCAGCAGCCAGACGACCGATTCCCGGGCACCCCTCCACTTT.

This rearrangement joins TRBV2 to TRBJ1-4, with TRBD1 as a possible D gene (6 bases). In germline, CDR1 is SNHLY, CDR2 FYNNEI. The CDR3 sequence is 12 residues long. V was clipped by 6 bases and J by 8 bases, with 10 bases between them. CDR3 sequence reads: CASRWDIEKLFF. CDR3 DNA: TGTGCCAGCAGGTGGGACATCGAAAAACTGTTTTTT.

V and J are TRBV11-2 and TRBJ1-2; D might be TRBD1 (6 bases). The CDR3 totals 12 residues. Trimming pared 1 base from V and 10 bases from J, leaving 10 bases between. Germline CDR1 and CDR2: SGHAT and FQNNGV. CDR3 loop: CASSLVGGAYTF. The CDR3 bases are TGTGCCAGCAGCTTAGTTGGGGGGGCCTACACCTTC.

The J gene is TRBJ2-1, the V gene TRBV6-5; TRBD1 might be the D (5 bases). The V and J ends lost 4 bases and 9 bases respectively, with 13 bases between them. Germline V CDR1 and CDR2: MNHEY, SVGAGI. The CDR3 runs to 13 residues. The CDR3 sequence is CASSLGLVSEQFF. The CDR3 region has the DNA TGTGCCAGCAGTTTGGGGCTAGTCAGTGAGCAGTTCTTC.